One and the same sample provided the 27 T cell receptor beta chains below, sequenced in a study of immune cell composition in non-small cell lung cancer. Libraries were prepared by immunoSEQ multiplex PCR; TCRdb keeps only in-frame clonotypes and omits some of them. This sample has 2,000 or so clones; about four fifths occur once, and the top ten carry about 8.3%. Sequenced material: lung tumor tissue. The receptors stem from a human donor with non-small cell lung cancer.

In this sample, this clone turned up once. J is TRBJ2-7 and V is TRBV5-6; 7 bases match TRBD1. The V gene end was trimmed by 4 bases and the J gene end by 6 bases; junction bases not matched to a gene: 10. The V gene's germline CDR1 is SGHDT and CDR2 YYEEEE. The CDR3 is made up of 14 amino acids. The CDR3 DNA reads TGTGCCAGCAGCCCACCGGGGTACAGGGGCGAGCAGTACTTC. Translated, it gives CASSPPGYRGEQYF.

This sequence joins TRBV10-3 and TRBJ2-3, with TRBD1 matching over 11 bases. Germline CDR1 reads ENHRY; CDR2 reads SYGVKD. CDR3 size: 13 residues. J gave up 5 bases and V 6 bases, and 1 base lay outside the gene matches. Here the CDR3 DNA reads TGTGCCATCAGGGGGACAGGGGGAGATACGCAGTATTTT. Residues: CAIRGTGGDTQYF.

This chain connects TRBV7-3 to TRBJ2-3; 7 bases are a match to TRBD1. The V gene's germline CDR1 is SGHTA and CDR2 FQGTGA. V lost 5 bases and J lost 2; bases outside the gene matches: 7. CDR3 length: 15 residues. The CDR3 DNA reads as TGTGCCAGCAGCGGAACAGGGGCTATCACAGATACGCAGTATTTT. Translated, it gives CASSGTGAITDTQYF.

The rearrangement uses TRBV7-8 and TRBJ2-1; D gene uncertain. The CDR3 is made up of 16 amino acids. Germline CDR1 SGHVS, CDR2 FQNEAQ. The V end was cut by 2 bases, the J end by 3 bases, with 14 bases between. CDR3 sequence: CASSLLPAGNYNEQFF. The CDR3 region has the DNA TGTGCCAGCAGCTTACTACCGGCAGGAAACTACAATGAGCAGTTCTTC. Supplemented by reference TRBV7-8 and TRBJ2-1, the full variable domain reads GAGVSQSPRYKVAKRGQDVALRCDPISGHVSLFWYQQALGQGPEFLTYFQNEAQLDKSGLPSDRFFAERPEGSVSTLKIQRTQQEDSAVYLCASSLLPAGNYNEQFFGPGTRLTVL.

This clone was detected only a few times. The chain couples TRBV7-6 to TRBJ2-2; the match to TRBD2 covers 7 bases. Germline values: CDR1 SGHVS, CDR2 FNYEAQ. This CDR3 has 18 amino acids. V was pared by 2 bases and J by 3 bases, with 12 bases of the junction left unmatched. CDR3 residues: CASSLTNRGGSHTGELFF. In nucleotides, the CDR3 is TGTGCCAGCAGCTTAACAAATAGGGGAGGGTCTCACACCGGGGAGCTGTTTTTT. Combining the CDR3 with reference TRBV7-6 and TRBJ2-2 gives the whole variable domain GAGVSQSPRYKVTKRGQDVALRCDPISGHVSLYWYRQALGQGPEFLTYFNYEAQQDKSGLPNDRFSAERPEGSISTLTIQRTEQRDSAMYRCASSLTNRGGSHTGELFFGEGSRLTVL.

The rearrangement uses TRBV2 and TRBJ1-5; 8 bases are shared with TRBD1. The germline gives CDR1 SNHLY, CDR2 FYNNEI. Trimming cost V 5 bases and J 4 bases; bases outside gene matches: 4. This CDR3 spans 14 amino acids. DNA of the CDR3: TGTGCCAGCAGTCGGGACAGGCGTAATCAGCCCCAGCATTTT. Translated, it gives CASSRDRRNQPQHF.

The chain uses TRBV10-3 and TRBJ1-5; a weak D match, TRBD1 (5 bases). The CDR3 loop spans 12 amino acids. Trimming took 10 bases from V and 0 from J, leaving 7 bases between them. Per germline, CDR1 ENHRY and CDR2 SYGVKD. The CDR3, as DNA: TGTGCCACGGGGGATAGCAATCAGCCCCAGCATTTT. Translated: CATGDSNQPQHF.

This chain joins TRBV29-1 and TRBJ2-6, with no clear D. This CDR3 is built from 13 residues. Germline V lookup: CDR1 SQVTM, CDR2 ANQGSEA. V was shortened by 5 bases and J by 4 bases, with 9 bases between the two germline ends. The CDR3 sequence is CSVPTPGANVLTF. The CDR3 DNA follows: TGCAGCGTTCCCACTCCCGGGGCCAACGTCCTGACTTTC.

In DNA form, the CDR3 reads TGTGCCAGCAGTGAGATTCTCCTAGCGGGAGTGGCCTACGAGCAGTACTTC. Its protein is CASSEILLAGVAYEQYF. The rearrangement links TRBV2 to TRBJ2-5; TRBD2 agrees at 10 bases. The end of the DNA fits TRBJ2-7 better, so the J call may be wrong. The CDR3 has 17 residues. Per germline, CDR1 SNHLY and CDR2 FYNNEI.

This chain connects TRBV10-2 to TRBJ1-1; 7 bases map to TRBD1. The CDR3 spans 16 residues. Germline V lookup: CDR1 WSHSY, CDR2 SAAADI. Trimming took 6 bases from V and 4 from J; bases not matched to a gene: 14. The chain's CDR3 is CASRADRLGGGTEAFF. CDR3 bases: TGCGCCAGCAGAGCGGACAGGCTAGGCGGAGGCACTGAAGCTTTCTTT.

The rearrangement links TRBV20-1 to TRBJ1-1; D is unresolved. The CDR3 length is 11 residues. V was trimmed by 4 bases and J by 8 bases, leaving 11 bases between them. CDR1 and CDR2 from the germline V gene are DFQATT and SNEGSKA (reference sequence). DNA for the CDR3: TGCAGTGCTATGGGCATATTCGAAGCTTTCTTT. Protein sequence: CSAMGIFEAFF.

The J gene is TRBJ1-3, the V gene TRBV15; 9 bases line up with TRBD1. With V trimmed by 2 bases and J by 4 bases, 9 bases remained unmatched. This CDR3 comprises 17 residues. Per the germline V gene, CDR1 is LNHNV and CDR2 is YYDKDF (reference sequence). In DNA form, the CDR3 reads TGTGCCACCAGCAGAACCGGGACAGGGATCGGAGGAAACACCATATATTTT. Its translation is CATSRTGTGIGGNTIYF.

The chain's CDR3 is CASSWSGGYTGELFF. For the CDR3, the DNA is TGTGCCAGCAGCTGGTCAGGGGGATATACCGGGGAGCTGTTTTTT. The chain is built from TRBV7-9 and TRBJ2-2; the match to TRBD1 covers 7 bases. Unmatched junction bases numbered 7, after V lost 4 bases and J lost 5 bases. Germline CDR1 reads SEHNR; CDR2 reads FQNEAQ (reference sequence). CDR3 length: 15 amino acids.

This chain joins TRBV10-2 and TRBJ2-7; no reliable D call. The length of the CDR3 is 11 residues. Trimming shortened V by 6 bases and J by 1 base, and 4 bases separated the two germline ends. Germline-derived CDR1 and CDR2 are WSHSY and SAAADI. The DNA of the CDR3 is TGCGCCAGCAGCGCGTCCTACGAGCAGTACTTC. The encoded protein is CASSASYEQYF.

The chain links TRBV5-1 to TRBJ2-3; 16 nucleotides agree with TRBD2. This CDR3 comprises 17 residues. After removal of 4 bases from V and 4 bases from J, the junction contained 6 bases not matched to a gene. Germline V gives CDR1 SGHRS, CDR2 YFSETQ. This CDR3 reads CASSPGLAGGFADTQYF. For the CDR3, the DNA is TGCGCCAGCAGCCCGGGACTAGCGGGAGGGTTCGCAGATACGCAGTATTTT.

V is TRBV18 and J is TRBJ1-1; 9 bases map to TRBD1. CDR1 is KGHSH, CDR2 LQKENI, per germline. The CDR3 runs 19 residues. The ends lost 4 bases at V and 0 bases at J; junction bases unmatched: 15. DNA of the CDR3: TGTGCCAGCTCACTCCTACCAATTCCGGGACAGGGATTGAACACTGAAGCTTTCTTT. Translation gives CASSLLPIPGQGLNTEAFF.

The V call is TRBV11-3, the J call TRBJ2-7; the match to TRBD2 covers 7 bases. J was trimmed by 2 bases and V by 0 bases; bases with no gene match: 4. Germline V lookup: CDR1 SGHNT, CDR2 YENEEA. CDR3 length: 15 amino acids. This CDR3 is CASSLEAGPTYEQYV. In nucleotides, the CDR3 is TGTGCCAGCAGCTTAGAAGCGGGGCCCACCTACGAGCAGTACGTC.

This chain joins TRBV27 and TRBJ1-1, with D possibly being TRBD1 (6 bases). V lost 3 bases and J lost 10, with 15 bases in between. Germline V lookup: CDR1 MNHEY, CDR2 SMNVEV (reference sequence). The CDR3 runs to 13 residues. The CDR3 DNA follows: TGTGCCAGCAGTTTCAGTAGGTCGACAGGAGCTTTCTTT. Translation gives CASSFSRSTGAFF.

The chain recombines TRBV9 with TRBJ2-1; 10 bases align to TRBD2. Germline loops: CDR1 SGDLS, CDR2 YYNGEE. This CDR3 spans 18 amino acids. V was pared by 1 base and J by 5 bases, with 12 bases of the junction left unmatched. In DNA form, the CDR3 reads TGTGCCAGCAGCGTATCGCGCCAGGGACTAGCGCCTAACAATGAGCAGTTCTTC. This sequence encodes CASSVSRQGLAPNNEQFF. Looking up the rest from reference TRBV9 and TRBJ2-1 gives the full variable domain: DSGVTQTPKHLITATGQRVTLRCSPRSGDLSVYWYQQSLDQGLQFLIQYYNGEERAKGNILERFSAQQFPDLHSELNLSSLELGDSALYFCASSVSRQGLAPNNEQFFGPGTRLTVL.

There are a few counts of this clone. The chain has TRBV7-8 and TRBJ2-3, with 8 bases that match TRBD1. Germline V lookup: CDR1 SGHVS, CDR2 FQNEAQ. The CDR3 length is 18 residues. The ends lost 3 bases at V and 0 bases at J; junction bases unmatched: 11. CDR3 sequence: CASSFARAGGASTDTQYF. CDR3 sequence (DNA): TGTGCCAGCAGCTTTGCGAGGGCAGGGGGCGCGAGCACAGATACGCAGTATTTT. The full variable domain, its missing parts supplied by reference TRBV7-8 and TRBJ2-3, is GAGVSQSPRYKVAKRGQDVALRCDPISGHVSLFWYQQALGQGPEFLTYFQNEAQLDKSGLPSDRFFAERPEGSVSTLKIQRTQQEDSAVYLCASSFARAGGASTDTQYFGPGTRLTVL.

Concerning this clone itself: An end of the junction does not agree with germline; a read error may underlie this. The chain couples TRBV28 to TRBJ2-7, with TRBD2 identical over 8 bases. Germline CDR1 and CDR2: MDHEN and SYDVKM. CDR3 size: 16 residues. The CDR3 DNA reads TGTGCTAGCAGTTTATGGGTAGCGGGACTCCCCTACGAGCAGTACTTC. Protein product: CASSLWVAGLPYEQYF. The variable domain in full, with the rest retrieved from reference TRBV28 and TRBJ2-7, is DVKVTQSSRYLVKRTGEKVFLECVQDMDHENMFWYRQDPGLGLRLIYFSYDVKMKEKGDIPEGYSVSREKKERFSLILESASTNQTSMYLCASSLWVAGLPYEQYFGPGTRLTVT.

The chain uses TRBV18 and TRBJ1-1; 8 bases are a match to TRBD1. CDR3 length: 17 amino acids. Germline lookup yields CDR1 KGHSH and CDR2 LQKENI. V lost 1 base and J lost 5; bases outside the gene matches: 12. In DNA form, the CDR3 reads TGTGCCAGCTCACCACAGGTGGCCGGTCAGGGGGCAACTGAAGCTTTCTTT. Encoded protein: CASSPQVAGQGATEAFF.

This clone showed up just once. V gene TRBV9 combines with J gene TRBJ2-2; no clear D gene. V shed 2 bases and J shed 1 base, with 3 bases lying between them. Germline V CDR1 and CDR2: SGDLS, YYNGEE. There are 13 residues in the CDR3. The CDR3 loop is CASSVGNTGELFF. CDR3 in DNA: TGTGCCAGCAGCGTCGGGAACACCGGGGAGCTGTTTTTT.

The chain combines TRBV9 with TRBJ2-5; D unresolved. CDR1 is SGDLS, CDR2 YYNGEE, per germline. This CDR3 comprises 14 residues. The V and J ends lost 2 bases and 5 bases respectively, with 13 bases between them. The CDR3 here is CASSVRPQAETQYF. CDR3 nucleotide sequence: TGTGCCAGCAGCGTGAGGCCCCAAGCGGAGACCCAGTACTTC.

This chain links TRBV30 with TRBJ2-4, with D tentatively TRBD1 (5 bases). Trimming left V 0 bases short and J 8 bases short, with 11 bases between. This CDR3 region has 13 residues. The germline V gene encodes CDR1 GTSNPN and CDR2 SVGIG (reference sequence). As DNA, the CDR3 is TGTGCCTGGAGTGTAGGGGATTTGGACATTCAGTACTTC. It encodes CAWSVGDLDIQYF.

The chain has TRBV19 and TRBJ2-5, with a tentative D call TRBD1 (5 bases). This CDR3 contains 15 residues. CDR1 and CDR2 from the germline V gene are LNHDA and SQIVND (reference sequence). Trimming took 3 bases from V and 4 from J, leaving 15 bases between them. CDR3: CASSIGAARGETQYF. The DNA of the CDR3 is TGTGCCAGTAGTATTGGGGCGGCTAGGGGAGAGACCCAGTACTTC.

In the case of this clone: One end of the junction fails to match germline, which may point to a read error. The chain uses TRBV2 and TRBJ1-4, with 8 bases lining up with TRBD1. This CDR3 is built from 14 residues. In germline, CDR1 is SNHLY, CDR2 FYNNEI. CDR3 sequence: CASREGQGAEKLFF. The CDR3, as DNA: TGTGCCAGCAGGGAAGGTCAGGGGGCGGAAAAACTGTTTTTT.